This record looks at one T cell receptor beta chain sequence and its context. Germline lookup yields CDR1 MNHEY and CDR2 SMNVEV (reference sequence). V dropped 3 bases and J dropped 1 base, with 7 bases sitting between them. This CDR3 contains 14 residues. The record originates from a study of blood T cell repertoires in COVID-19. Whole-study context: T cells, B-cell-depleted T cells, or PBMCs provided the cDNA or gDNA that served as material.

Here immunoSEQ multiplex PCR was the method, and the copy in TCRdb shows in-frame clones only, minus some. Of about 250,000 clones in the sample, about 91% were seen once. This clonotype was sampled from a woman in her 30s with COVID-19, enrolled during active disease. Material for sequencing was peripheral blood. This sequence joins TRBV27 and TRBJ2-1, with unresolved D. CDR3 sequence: CASSLIESYNEQFF. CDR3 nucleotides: TGTGCCAGCAGTTTGATCGAGTCCTACAATGAGCAGTTCTTC.